The 29 T cell receptor beta chains listed next were all sequenced from one sample in a study of blood T cell repertoires in COVID-19. Profiling relied on immunoSEQ multiplex PCR, and the TCRdb table lists in-frame clones only, not all of them. This sample has approximately 250,000 clones, with more than 70% found just once. The specimen was PBMCs or T cells enriched from blood (not recorded which). The receptor source for this set is a middle-aged woman with acute COVID-19.

The rearrangement joins TRBV6-5 to TRBJ2-4; 10 bases fit TRBD1. The germline CDR1 and CDR2 sequences are MNHEY and SVGAGI. The CDR3 loop spans 14 amino acids. Trimming cost V 4 bases and J 4 bases; bases outside gene matches: 1. DNA for the CDR3: TGTGCCAGCAGTTTGGGACAGGGGAAAAACATTCAGTACTTC. Its translation is CASSLGQGKNIQYF.

The chain recombines TRBV7-9 with TRBJ2-3; maybe TRBD1 (6 bases). The CDR3 contains 18 residues. V lost 2 bases and J lost 2, with 20 bases in between. The germline CDR1 and CDR2 sequences are SEHNR and FQNEAQ (reference sequence). CDR3 nucleotides: TGTGCCAGCAGCTTATTATCGTCCTACAGGGATCCCACAGATACGCAGTATTTT. Its protein product is CASSLLSSYRDPTDTQYF.

The chain joins TRBV3-1 (or the pseudogene TRBV3-2) to TRBJ2-5, with D perhaps TRBD2 (6 bases). The CDR3 consists of 13 residues. CDR1 and CDR2 (germline): LGHDT, YNNKEL (reference sequence). Trimming shortened V by 0 bases and J by 9 bases, and 11 bases separated the two germline ends. The CDR3, as DNA: TGTGCCAGCAGCCAAGACGGAGGGTCGCCCCAGTACTTC. It specifies CASSQDGGSPQYF.

This clone came up once. The V gene is TRBV7-9, the J gene TRBJ1-6, with 7 bases that match TRBD1. This CDR3 is 15 amino acids long. Germline V CDR1 and CDR2: SEHNR, FQNEAQ (reference sequence). V lost 3 bases, J lost 10 bases, and 9 bases stayed unmatched. The CDR3 region is CASSFDREEASPLHF. The CDR3 nucleotides read TGTGCCAGCAGCTTCGACAGGGAAGAGGCCTCACCCCTCCACTTT.

The rearrangement joins TRBV2 to TRBJ1-5; D ambiguous. The CDR3 sequence is 15 residues long. V was clipped by 0 bases and J by 5 bases, with 11 bases between them. CDR1 and CDR2 (germline): SNHLY, FYNNEI. CDR3 residues: CASSEALPGHQPQHF. The CDR3 DNA reads as TGTGCCAGCAGTGAAGCGCTTCCAGGCCATCAGCCCCAGCATTTT.

The chain has TRBV5-1 and TRBJ2-3; tentative D call: TRBD1 (6 bases). CDR1 and CDR2 (germline): SGHRS, YFSETQ. CDR3 length equals 13 residues. Deletions cut 7 bases from V and 3 bases from J, with 12 bases between. Written as DNA, the CDR3 is TGCGCCAGCGGGACACCTAGGACAGATACGCAGTATTTT. Its translation: CASGTPRTDTQYF.

This clone was observed a single time. The chain has TRBV21-1 and TRBJ1-1. TRBV21-1 is classified as a pseudogene. This CDR3 is built from 15 residues. The CDR3 region has the DNA TGTGCCAGCGAGTCAATGTCAGAGGTGAACACTGAAGCTTTCTTT. It encodes CASESMSEVNTEAFF.

The gene calls are TRBV29-1 and TRBJ2-5, with D possibly being TRBD1 (5 bases). Trimming shortened V by 4 bases and J by 2 bases, and 8 bases separated the two germline ends. The CDR3 extends over 12 amino acids. Germline CDR1 is SQVTM and CDR2 is ANQGSEA. The CDR3 spells CSVATVQETQYF. The CDR3, as DNA: TGCAGCGTTGCGACAGTACAAGAGACCCAGTACTTC.

V and J are TRBV18 and TRBJ1-2, with D possibly being TRBD1 (5 bases). V shed 3 bases and J shed 1 base, with 9 bases lying between them. CDR3 size: 14 residues. The germline CDR1 and CDR2 sequences are KGHSH and LQKENI. CDR3 sequence reads: CASSPWQGNYGYTF. The CDR3 DNA reads TGTGCCAGCTCACCGTGGCAGGGTAACTATGGCTACACCTTC.

This rearrangement joins TRBV3-1 (or the pseudogene TRBV3-2) to TRBJ2-7; 8 bases are a match to TRBD2. The CDR3 loop spans 15 amino acids. Per the germline V gene, CDR1 is LGHDT and CDR2 is YNNKEL (reference sequence). Trimming at V came to 1 base and at J to 4 bases, leaving 6 bases not matched to a gene. The CDR3 DNA reads TGTGCCAGCAGCCAAGTACCCGGGGGGGCTTACGAGCAGTACTTC. Translation gives CASSQVPGGAYEQYF.

This chain joins TRBV11-2 and TRBJ1-6; TRBD1 matches at 9 bases. V lost 0 bases to trimming and J lost 13 bases; unmatched junction nucleotides: 7. Germline assignment: CDR1 SGHAT and CDR2 FQNNGV. CDR3 length: 15 residues. The CDR3 loop reads CASSLDGQGTLPLHF. The CDR3, as DNA: TGTGCCAGCAGCTTAGATGGACAGGGGACTCTTCCCCTCCACTTT.

The chain joins TRBV24-1 to TRBJ1-2, with TRBD1 matching 9 bases. CDR3 length: 15 residues. V lost 4 bases to trimming and J lost 8 bases; unmatched junction nucleotides: 10. Per germline, CDR1 KGHDR and CDR2 SFDVKD. CDR3 region: CATSDSGTGHEGYTF. For the CDR3, the DNA is TGTGCCACCAGTGACTCCGGGACAGGGCACGAAGGCTACACCTTC.

V is TRBV27 and J is TRBJ2-7; D is perhaps TRBD2 (5 bases). Germline V gene lookup returns CDR1 MNHEY and CDR2 SMNVEV (reference sequence). Trimming shortened V by 5 bases and J by 2 bases, and 10 bases separated the two germline ends. This CDR3 region has 13 residues. The CDR3 nucleotides read TGTGCCAGCAGTCCCAACGGGGCCTACGAGCAGTACGTC. This translates into CASSPNGAYEQYV.

This sequence joins TRBV5-4 and TRBJ2-7, with a tentative D call TRBD1 (6 bases). The CDR3 runs to 14 residues. Germline CDR1 SGHNT, CDR2 YYREEE (reference sequence). The V end was cut by 3 bases, the J end by 3 bases, with 13 bases between. The CDR3 DNA reads TGTGCCAGCAGCTCCCAGACAGGACTCTACGAGCAGTACTTC. Protein: CASSSQTGLYEQYF. The full variable domain, with the rest looked up from reference TRBV5-4 and TRBJ2-7, is ETGVTQSPTHLIKTRGQQVTLRCSSQSGHNTVSWYQQALGQGPQFIFQYYREEENGRGNFPPRFSGLQFPNYSSELNVNALELDDSALYLCASSSQTGLYEQYFGPGTRLTVT.

The gene calls are TRBV7-2 and TRBJ2-2; 13 bases are a match to TRBD2. Germline-derived CDR1 and CDR2 are SGHTA and FQGNSA. V shed 6 bases, J shed 4 bases, and the junction held 2 bases outside the gene matches. The CDR3 runs 15 residues. The CDR3 DNA reads TGTGCCAGCAGGGGACTAGCGGGAACCACCGGGGAGCTGTTTTTT. This sequence encodes CASRGLAGTTGELFF.

The chain has TRBV14 and TRBJ1-6, with unresolved D. Trimming stripped 2 bases from V and 9 bases from J, with 11 bases between. CDR3 length: 14 amino acids. Germline V lookup: CDR1 SGHDN, CDR2 FVKESK. As DNA, the CDR3 is TGTGCCAGCAGCCAAAGTCAAATCGGTTCACCCCTCCACTTT. As protein: CASSQSQIGSPLHF. Based on the CDR3 plus reference TRBV14 and TRBJ1-6, the full variable domain is EAGVTQFPSHSVIEKGQTVTLRCDPISGHDNLYWYRRVMGKEIKFLLHFVKESKQDESGMPNNRFLAERTGGTYSTLKVQPAELEDSGVYFCASSQSQIGSPLHFGNGTRLTVT.

CDR3 DNA sequence: TGTGCCAGCAGTGACCCCAACCAAGAGACCCAGTACTTC. Amino acid sequence: CASSDPNQETQYF. This sequence joins TRBV2 and TRBJ2-5; no reliable D call. The CDR3 is 13 residues long. With 3 bases removed from V and 0 bases from J, the gap between germline ends came to 5 bases. Germline values: CDR1 SNHLY, CDR2 FYNNEI. The full variable domain, completed using reference TRBV2 and TRBJ2-5, is EPEVTQTPSHQVTQMGQEVILRCVPISNHLYFYWYRQILGQKVEFLVSFYNNEISEKSEIFDDQFSVERPDGSNFTLKIRSTKLEDSAMYFCASSDPNQETQYFGPGTRLLVL.

This chain uses TRBV27 with TRBJ1-1; possible D gene TRBD1, 5 bases. Trimming took 2 bases from V and 2 from J, leaving 9 bases between them. The CDR3 has 14 residues. Germline V gives CDR1 MNHEY, CDR2 SMNVEV (reference sequence). The chain's CDR3 is CASSLQGLNTEAFF. The CDR3 coding sequence is TGTGCCAGCAGTTTACAGGGTCTCAACACTGAAGCTTTCTTT.

Here the CDR3 reads CASSQGRDRDYEQYF. CDR3 sequence (DNA): TGTGCCAGCAGCCAAGGCCGGGACAGGGACTACGAGCAGTACTTC. V usage is TRBV3-1 (or the pseudogene TRBV3-2) and J usage is TRBJ2-7; TRBD1 matches 9 bases. V was clipped by 1 base and J by 3 bases; unmatched bases: 4. The CDR3 consists of 15 residues. Germline V gene sequence: CDR1 LGHDT, CDR2 YNNKEL (reference sequence).

The rearrangement joins TRBV24-1 to TRBJ1-5; TRBD1 matches 9 bases. This CDR3 comprises 14 residues. The V segment lost 8 bases and the J segment 3 bases; nucleotides outside the gene matches: 4. Per the germline V gene, CDR1 is KGHDR and CDR2 is SFDVKD. Here the CDR3 reads CATNTGGLNQPQHF. The CDR3 DNA is TGTGCCACCAATACAGGGGGCCTCAATCAGCCCCAGCATTTT.

The genes are TRBV2 and TRBJ1-6; no firm D call. The CDR3 is made up of 13 amino acids. V lost 6 bases and J 5 bases, leaving 8 bases between the germline ends. The V gene's germline CDR1 is SNHLY and CDR2 FYNNEI. DNA of the CDR3: TGTGCCAGCAGGAACGGGGATAATTCACCCCTCCACTTT. Its protein product is CASRNGDNSPLHF.

V gene TRBV19 combines with J gene TRBJ2-3, with 12 bases that match TRBD2. The V and J ends lost 9 bases and 6 bases, in that order; junction bases with no gene match: 16. This CDR3 contains 17 residues. CDR1 LNHDA and CDR2 SQIVND come from the germline V gene (reference sequence). The CDR3 reads CARDLTGTSGWSDTQYF. The CDR3 DNA sequence: TGTGCCAGAGACTTAACCGGGACTAGCGGGTGGAGCGATACGCAGTATTTT.

J is TRBJ1-6 and V is TRBV5-6; 12 bases are shared with TRBD1. Germline CDR1 is SGHDT and CDR2 is YYEEEE. The CDR3 is made up of 16 amino acids. V was pared by 0 bases and J by 7 bases, with 2 bases of the junction left unmatched. The CDR3: CASSLGGTGGNSPLHF. The CDR3, as DNA: TGTGCCAGCAGCTTGGGTGGGACAGGGGGCAATTCACCCCTCCACTTT.

The chain uses TRBV29-1 and TRBJ1-5; D possibly corresponds to TRBD1 (6 bases). V was clipped by 4 bases and J by 1 base, with 11 bases between them. This CDR3 spans 14 amino acids. The germline gives CDR1 SQVTM, CDR2 ANQGSEA. This chain's CDR3 is CSVAHGQSNQPQHF. CDR3 sequence (DNA): TGCAGCGTTGCTCATGGACAGAGCAATCAGCCCCAGCATTTT. Using reference TRBV29-1 and TRBJ1-5 for the parts outside the CDR3, the full variable domain is SAVISQKPSRDICQRGTSLTIQCQVDSQVTMMFWYRQQPGQSLTLIATANQGSEATYESGFVIDKFPISRPNLTFSTLTVSNMSPEDSSIYLCSVAHGQSNQPQHFGDGTRLSIL.

The chain links TRBV30 to TRBJ1-2; TRBD1 might be the D (5 bases). Trimming left V 8 bases short and J 6 bases short, with 16 bases between. This CDR3 is 12 amino acids long. Germline V lookup: CDR1 GTSNPN, CDR2 SVGIG (reference sequence). The DNA of the CDR3 is TGTGCCGGACCGGGACCGGGGGATGGCTACACCTTC. Translating it yields CAGPGPGDGYTF.

The gene calls are TRBV7-7 and TRBJ1-3; D not resolved. V was trimmed by 0 bases and J by 4 bases, leaving 19 bases between them. CDR1 is SSHAT, CDR2 FNYEAQ, per germline (reference sequence). CDR3 size: 18 residues. CDR3 protein: CASSLAEASREVGNTIYF. CDR3 sequence (DNA): TGTGCCAGCAGCTTAGCCGAGGCATCGAGGGAGGTAGGAAACACCATATATTTT.

This rearrangement joins TRBV9 to TRBJ2-3; 9 positions agree with TRBD2. The CDR3 extends over 16 amino acids. Germline-derived CDR1 and CDR2 are SGDLS and YYNGEE. Trimming at V came to 0 bases and at J to 3 bases, leaving 5 bases not matched to a gene. CDR3 coding DNA: TGTGCCAGCAGCGTAGAAAGCGGGAGGCCTACAGATACGCAGTATTTT. As protein: CASSVESGRPTDTQYF.

This clone was seen a single time. The chain carries TRBV9 and TRBJ1-2; D might be TRBD1 (6 bases). This CDR3 has 15 residues. V was pared by 4 bases and J by 0 bases, with 13 bases between. CDR1 is SGDLS, CDR2 YYNGEE, per germline. The CDR3 DNA follows: TGTGCCAGCAGCTTACAAGACAGGACTAACTATGGCTACACCTTC. It specifies CASSLQDRTNYGYTF.

This chain joins TRBV7-8 and TRBJ1-5; D not certain. Germline loops: CDR1 SGHVS, CDR2 FQNEAQ. The CDR3 runs 17 residues. Trimming pared 5 bases from V and 4 bases from J, leaving 21 bases between. CDR3 sequence (DNA): TGTGCCAGCAGCGCAATTCAGGCAGTGGTAGCGAATCAGCCCCAGCATTTT. This encodes CASSAIQAVVANQPQHF.